This entry lists 15 T cell receptor beta chains sequenced from one sample in a study of T cell repertoires in cytomegalovirus infection. TCRdb fed the reads into MiXCR, producing one record per CDR3 protein. This table has some 160,000 distinct CDR3 sequences, 17% appearing once. Input material: CD8+ T cells from PBMCs. These receptors originate from a human donor in good health (CMV status not recorded). Some clones in this sample may be carry-over from other donors' samples.

This clonotype occurred a few times. The V call is TRBV7-6, the J call TRBJ2-1; 7 bases match TRBD2. Unmatched junction bases numbered 17, after V lost 5 bases and J lost 7 bases. Germline assignment: CDR1 SGHVS and CDR2 FNYEAQ. The CDR3 sequence is 17 residues long. The CDR3: CASSPRSLGLVANEQFF. The CDR3 DNA reads as TGTGCCAGCAGCCCAAGAAGTCTAGGACTAGTCGCAAATGAGCAGTTCTTC.

In this sample, this clonotype turned up a few times. The chain couples TRBV6-6 to TRBJ2-7, with TRBD2 as a possible D gene (6 bases). The ends were cut back, 5 bases at V and 1 base at J, with 15 bases in the middle. There are 15 residues in the CDR3. CDR1 and CDR2 (germline): MNHNY, SVGAGI (reference sequence). The CDR3 reads CASSEYRDSSYEQYF. The CDR3, as DNA: TGTGCCAGCAGTGAGTACCGGGACTCGTCCTACGAGCAGTACTTC.

The gene calls are TRBV6-2 or TRBV6-3 and TRBJ1-5; D uncertain. The CDR3 length is 15 residues. V was pared by 2 bases and J by 2 bases, with 10 bases between. The V gene's germline CDR1 is MNHEY and CDR2 SVGEGT. The chain's CDR3 is CASSYPGFGNQPQHF. The CDR3 DNA reads TGTGCCAGCAGTTACCCCGGTTTTGGCAATCAGCCCCAGCATTTT.

The V call is TRBV6-2 or TRBV6-3, the J call TRBJ1-4; unclear D gene. Trimming took off 5 bases at V and 11 bases at J, with 15 bases between the two ends. Looked up from germline, CDR1 is MNHEY and CDR2 is SVGEGT. CDR3 size: 13 residues. The CDR3, as DNA: TGTGCCAGCAGTCTCGGACGGGCAGTCAAACTGTTTTTT. Translated: CASSLGRAVKLFF.

This clonotype has just a few counts. This rearrangement joins TRBV7-2 to TRBJ1-5, with 11 bases identical to TRBD1. The CDR3 length is 16 residues. The germline V gene encodes CDR1 SGHTA and CDR2 FQGNSA. V gave up 5 bases and J gave up 3 bases; unmatched junction bases: 6. The DNA for the CDR3 is TGTGCCAGCAGCCCCCGGACAGGGGGCTTCAATCAGCCCCAGCATTTT. Amino acid sequence: CASSPRTGGFNQPQHF.

This rearrangement joins TRBV29-1 to TRBJ1-1; D may be TRBD1 (5 bases). Trimming pared 8 bases from V and 8 bases from J, leaving 15 bases between. CDR1 is SQVTM and CDR2 is ANQGSEA in the germline V gene. CDR3 size: 11 residues. CDR3 nucleotides: TGCAGCTCGCTTAGTGGGGGGGAAGCTTTCTTT. It codes for CSSLSGGEAFF.

The rearrangement joins TRBV7-6 to TRBJ2-2; 14 bases are shared with TRBD2. V trimming: 4 bases; J trimming: 1 base; junction bases outside the gene matches: 2. Germline lookup yields CDR1 SGHVS and CDR2 FNYEAQ. CDR3 size: 17 residues. CDR3 in amino acids: CASSSGTSGGNTGELFF. DNA for the CDR3: TGTGCCAGCAGCTCCGGGACTAGCGGGGGGAACACCGGGGAGCTGTTTTTT.

The chain has TRBV7-2 and TRBJ2-7, with 8 bases aligning to TRBD1. The junction had 14 bases not matched to a gene; V was cut back by 6 bases and J by 4 bases. Germline-derived CDR1 and CDR2 are SGHTA and FQGNSA. The CDR3 loop spans 16 amino acids. CDR3 protein: CASSTEIGTGVYEQYF. The CDR3 DNA reads as TGTGCCAGCAGTACCGAGATCGGGACAGGAGTTTACGAGCAGTACTTC. The full variable domain, its missing parts supplied by reference TRBV7-2 and TRBJ2-7, is GAGVSQSPSNKVTEKGKDVELRCDPISGHTALYWYRQSLGQGLEFLIYFQGNSAPDKSGLPSDRFSAERTGGSVSTLTIQRTQQEDSAVYLCASSTEIGTGVYEQYFGPGTRLTVT.

This clonotype was detected ten times or more. This chain joins TRBV6-2 or TRBV6-3 and TRBJ1-1; TRBD1 agrees at 7 bases. V trimming: 5 bases; J trimming: 4 bases; junction bases outside the gene matches: 7. The CDR3 has 14 amino acids. Germline CDR1 is MNHEY and CDR2 is SVGEGT. The CDR3, as DNA: TGTGCCAGCAGTCCCCGACAGGGACGCACTGAAGCTTTCTTT. This codes for CASSPRQGRTEAFF.

This clonotype has only a few counts. A junction boundary mismatches the germline segment, possibly from a read error. V gene TRBV7-2 combines with J gene TRBJ1-6; tentatively, D is TRBD1 (6 bases). This CDR3 is 15 amino acids long. Germline V gives CDR1 SGHTA, CDR2 FQGNSA. The CDR3 DNA is TGTGCCAGCAGCTTAGTCACGGGACAAAATTCACCCCTCCTCTTT. This codes for CASSLVTGQNSPLLF.

This clonotype was detected a few times. The V call is TRBV20-1, the J call TRBJ2-7; D could derive from TRBD1 or TRBD2 (5 bases each). V was shortened by 3 bases and J by 0 bases, with 12 bases between the two germline ends. Germline CDR1 and CDR2: DFQATT and SNEGSKA (reference sequence). The CDR3 consists of 14 residues. CDR3 residues: CSARDTGNSYEQYF. CDR3 sequence (DNA): TGCAGTGCTAGGGACACCGGGAACTCCTACGAGCAGTACTTC.

This clonotype was picked up a small number of times. The rearrangement uses TRBV27 and TRBJ2-1; tentative D call: TRBD1 (6 bases). V dropped 6 bases and J dropped 4 bases, with 16 bases sitting between them. The CDR3 runs to 15 residues. Germline loops: CDR1 MNHEY, CDR2 SMNVEV (reference sequence). The CDR3 sequence is CASSLTRTVYNEQFF. The DNA of the CDR3 is TGTGCCAGCAGCCTTACTCGGACAGTTTACAATGAGCAGTTCTTC.

The sample holds a few counts of this clonotype. V gene TRBV7-3 combines with J gene TRBJ1-2, with 9 bases lining up with TRBD1. The V gene's germline CDR1 is SGHTA and CDR2 FQGTGA. V trimming: 7 bases; J trimming: 6 bases; junction bases outside the gene matches: 9. The CDR3 is made up of 14 amino acids. The CDR3 nucleotides are TGTGCCAGCACCAGAGGACAGGGGAGTCATGGCTACACCTTC. Translated, it gives CASTRGQGSHGYTF. The variable domain in full, with the rest retrieved from reference TRBV7-3 and TRBJ1-2, is GAGVSQTPSNKVTEKGKYVELRCDPISGHTALYWYRQSLGQGPEFLIYFQGTGAADDSGLPNDRFFAVRPEGSVSTLKIQRTERGDSAVYLCASTRGQGSHGYTFGSGTRLTVV.

The V call is TRBV6-2 or TRBV6-3, the J call TRBJ2-4; no clear D. The germline V gene has CDR1 MNHEY and CDR2 SVGEGT. V lost 2 bases to trimming and J lost 0 bases, with 8 bases between them. The CDR3 extends over 15 amino acids. The CDR3 region has the DNA TGTGCCAGCAGTTACGTCGCCCAAGCCAAAAACATTCAGTACTTC. Its protein is CASSYVAQAKNIQYF.

V is TRBV6-2 or TRBV6-3 and J is TRBJ2-6; D unclear. Trimming removed 5 bases from V and 0 bases from J, with 8 bases in between. CDR3 length equals 15 residues. Germline V gene lookup returns CDR1 MNHEY and CDR2 SVGEGT. The CDR3 nucleotides read TGTGCCAGCAGTCCTAGGATCTCTGGGGCCAACGTCCTGACTTTC. This translates into CASSPRISGANVLTF.